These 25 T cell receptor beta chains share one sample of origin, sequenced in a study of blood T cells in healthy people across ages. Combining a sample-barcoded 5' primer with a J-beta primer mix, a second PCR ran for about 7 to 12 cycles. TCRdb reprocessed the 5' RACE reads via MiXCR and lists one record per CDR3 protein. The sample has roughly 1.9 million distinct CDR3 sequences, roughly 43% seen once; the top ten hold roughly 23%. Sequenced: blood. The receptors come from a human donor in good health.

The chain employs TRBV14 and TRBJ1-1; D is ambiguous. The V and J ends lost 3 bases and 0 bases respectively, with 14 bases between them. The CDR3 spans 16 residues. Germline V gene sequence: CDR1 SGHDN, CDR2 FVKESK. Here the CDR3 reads CASSHRTVIMNTEAFF. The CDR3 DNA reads TGTGCCAGCAGCCACAGGACGGTGATCATGAACACTGAAGCTTTCTTT.

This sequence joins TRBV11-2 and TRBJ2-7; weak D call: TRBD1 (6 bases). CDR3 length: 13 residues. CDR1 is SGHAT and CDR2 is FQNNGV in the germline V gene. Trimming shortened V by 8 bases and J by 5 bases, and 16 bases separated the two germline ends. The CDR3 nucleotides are TGTGCCAGCCGCTCACAGGGTTACCACGAGCAGTACTTC. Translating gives CASRSQGYHEQYF.

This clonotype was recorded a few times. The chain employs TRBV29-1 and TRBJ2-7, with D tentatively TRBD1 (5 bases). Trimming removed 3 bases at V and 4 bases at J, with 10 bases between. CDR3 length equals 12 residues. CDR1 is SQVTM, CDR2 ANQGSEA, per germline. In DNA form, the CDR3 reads TGCAGCGTTGATCAGGGAAATTACGAGCAGTACTTC. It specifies CSVDQGNYEQYF.

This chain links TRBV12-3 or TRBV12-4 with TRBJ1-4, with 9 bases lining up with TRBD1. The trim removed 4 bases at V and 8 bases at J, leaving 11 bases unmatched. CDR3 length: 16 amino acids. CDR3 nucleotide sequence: TGTGCCAGCAGTTACCAGATAACAGGGGGCCAGGAAAAACTGTTTTTT. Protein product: CASSYQITGGQEKLFF.

The CDR3 is CASRQDRVGEQFF. In DNA form, the CDR3 reads TGTGCCAGCAGACAGGACAGGGTCGGTGAGCAGTTCTTC. V and J are TRBV7-8 and TRBJ2-1; 8 nucleotides agree with TRBD1. Germline V gene lookup returns CDR1 SGHVS and CDR2 FQNEAQ. The junction had 7 bases not matched to a gene; V was cut back by 6 bases and J by 9 bases. This CDR3 comprises 13 residues. Full variable domain (remainder filled in from reference TRBV7-8 and TRBJ2-1): GAGVSQSPRYKVAKRGQDVALRCDPISGHVSLFWYQQALGQGPEFLTYFQNEAQLDKSGLPSDRFFAERPEGSVSTLKIQRTQQEDSAVYLCASRQDRVGEQFFGPGTRLTVL.

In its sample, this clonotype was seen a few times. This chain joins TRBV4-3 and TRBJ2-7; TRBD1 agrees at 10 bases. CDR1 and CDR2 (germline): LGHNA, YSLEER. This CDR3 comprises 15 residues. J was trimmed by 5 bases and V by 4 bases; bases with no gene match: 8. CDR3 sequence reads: CASSRGTGDRDEQYF. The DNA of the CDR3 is TGCGCCAGCAGCCGAGGGACAGGGGATAGAGACGAGCAGTACTTC.

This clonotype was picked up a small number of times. The chain's CDR3 is CATSDSRAGDRYNEQFF. In DNA, the CDR3 is TGTGCCACCAGTGATTCACGAGCGGGAGACCGATACAATGAGCAGTTCTTC. The chain links TRBV24-1 to TRBJ2-1; 8 bases are a match to TRBD2. The CDR3 has 17 residues. Germline CDR1 KGHDR, CDR2 SFDVKD. V gave up 2 bases and J gave up 4 bases; unmatched junction bases: 9.

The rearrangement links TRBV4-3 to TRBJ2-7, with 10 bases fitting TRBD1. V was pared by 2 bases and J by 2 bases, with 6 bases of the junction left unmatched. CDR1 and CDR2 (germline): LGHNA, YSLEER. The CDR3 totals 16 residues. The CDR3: CASSQSGTGETYEQYF. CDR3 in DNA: TGCGCCAGCAGCCAATCCGGGACAGGGGAAACCTACGAGCAGTACTTC.

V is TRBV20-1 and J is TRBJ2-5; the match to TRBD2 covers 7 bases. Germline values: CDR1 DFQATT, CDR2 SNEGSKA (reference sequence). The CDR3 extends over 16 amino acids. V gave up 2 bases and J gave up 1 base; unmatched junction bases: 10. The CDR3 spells CSARPVRGGPQETQYF. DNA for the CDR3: TGCAGTGCTAGACCCGTCCGGGGAGGGCCCCAAGAGACCCAGTACTTC.

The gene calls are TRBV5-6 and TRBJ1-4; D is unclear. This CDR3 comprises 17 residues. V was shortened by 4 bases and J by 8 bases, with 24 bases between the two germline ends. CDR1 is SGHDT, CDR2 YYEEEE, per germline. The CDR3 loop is CASSPMPAGGLVEKLFF. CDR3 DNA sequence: TGTGCCAGCAGCCCAATGCCCGCCGGTGGATTGGTGGAAAAACTGTTTTTT.

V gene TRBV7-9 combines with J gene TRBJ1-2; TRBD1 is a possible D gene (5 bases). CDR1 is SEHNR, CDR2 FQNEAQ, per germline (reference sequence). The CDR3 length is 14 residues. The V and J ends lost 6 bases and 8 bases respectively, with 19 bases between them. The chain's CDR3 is CASSPGTLSQGYTF. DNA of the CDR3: TGTGCCAGCAGTCCCGGGACCCTCAGCCAAGGCTACACCTTC.

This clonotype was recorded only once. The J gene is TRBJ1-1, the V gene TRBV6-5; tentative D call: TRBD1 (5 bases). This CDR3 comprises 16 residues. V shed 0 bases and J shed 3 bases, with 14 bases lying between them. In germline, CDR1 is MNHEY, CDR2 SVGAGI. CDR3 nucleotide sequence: TGTGCCAGCAGTTACTCGTTTCTAGGGGTGGACACTGAAGCTTTCTTT. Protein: CASSYSFLGVDTEAFF.

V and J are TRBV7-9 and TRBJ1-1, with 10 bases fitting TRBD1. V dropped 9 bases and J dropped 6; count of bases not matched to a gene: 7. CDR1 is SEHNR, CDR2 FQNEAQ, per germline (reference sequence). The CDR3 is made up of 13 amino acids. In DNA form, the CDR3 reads TGTGCCAGGGGACAGGGGAGCATCTCTGAAGCTTTCTTT. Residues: CARGQGSISEAFF. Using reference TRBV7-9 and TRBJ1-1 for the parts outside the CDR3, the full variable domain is DTGVSQNPRHKITKRGQNVTFRCDPISEHNRLYWYRQTLGQGPEFLTYFQNEAQLEKSRLLSDRFSAERPKGSFSTLEIQRTEQGDSAMYLCARGQGSISEAFFGQGTRLTVV.

The CDR3 loop is CASSQEPRGGTGELFF. CDR3 in DNA: TGCGCCAGCAGCCAGGAACCTCGTGGGGGCACCGGGGAGCTGTTTTTT. V gene TRBV4-1 combines with J gene TRBJ2-2, with D perhaps being TRBD1 or TRBD2 (5 bases each). Trimming cost V 3 bases and J 4 bases, with 15 bases left between them. The germline CDR1 and CDR2 sequences are MGHRA and YSYEKL. The CDR3 contains 16 residues.

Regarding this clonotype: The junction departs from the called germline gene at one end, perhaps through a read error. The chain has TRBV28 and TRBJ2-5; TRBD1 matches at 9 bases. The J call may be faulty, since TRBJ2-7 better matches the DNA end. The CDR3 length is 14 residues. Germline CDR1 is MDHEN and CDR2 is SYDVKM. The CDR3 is CTSRPGQGYHEQYF. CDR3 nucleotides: TGTACCAGCAGGCCAGGACAGGGGTACCACGAGCAGTACTTC.

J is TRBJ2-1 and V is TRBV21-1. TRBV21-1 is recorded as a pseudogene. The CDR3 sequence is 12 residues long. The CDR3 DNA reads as TGTGCCAGCAGCAAAGTAAGAGTTGAGCAGTTCTTC. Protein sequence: CASSKVRVEQFF.

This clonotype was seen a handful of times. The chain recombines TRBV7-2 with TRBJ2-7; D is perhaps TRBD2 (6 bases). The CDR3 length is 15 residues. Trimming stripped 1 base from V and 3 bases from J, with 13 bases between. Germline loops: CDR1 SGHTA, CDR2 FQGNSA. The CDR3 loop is CASSLGGTLYYEQYF. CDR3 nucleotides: TGTGCCAGCAGCTTAGGCGGGACCCTTTACTACGAGCAGTACTTC.

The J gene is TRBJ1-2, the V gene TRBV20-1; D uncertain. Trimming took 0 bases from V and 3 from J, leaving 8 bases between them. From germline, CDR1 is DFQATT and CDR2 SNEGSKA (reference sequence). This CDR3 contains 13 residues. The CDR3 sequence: CSARDSVYYGYTF. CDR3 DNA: TGCAGTGCTAGAGATAGCGTTTACTATGGCTACACCTTC.

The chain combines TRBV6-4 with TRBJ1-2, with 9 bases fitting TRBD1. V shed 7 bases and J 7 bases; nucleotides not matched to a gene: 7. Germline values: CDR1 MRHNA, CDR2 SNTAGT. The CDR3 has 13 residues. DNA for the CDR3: TGTGCCAGCAACGAAACAGGGGGCGGTGGCTACACCTTC. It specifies CASNETGGGGYTF.

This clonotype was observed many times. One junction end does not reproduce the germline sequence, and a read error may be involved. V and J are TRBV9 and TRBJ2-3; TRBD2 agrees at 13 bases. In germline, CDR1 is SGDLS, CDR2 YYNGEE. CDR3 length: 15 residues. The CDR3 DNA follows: TGCGCCAGCAGCCCCAGACTAGCGGGGGGCGATACGCAGTATTTT. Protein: CASSPRLAGGDTQYF.

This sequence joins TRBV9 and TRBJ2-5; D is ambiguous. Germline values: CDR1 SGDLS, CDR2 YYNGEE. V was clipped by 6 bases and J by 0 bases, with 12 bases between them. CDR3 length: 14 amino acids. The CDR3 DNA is TGTGCCAGCACCCGCACCGGTTACCAAGAGACCCAGTACTTC. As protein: CASTRTGYQETQYF.

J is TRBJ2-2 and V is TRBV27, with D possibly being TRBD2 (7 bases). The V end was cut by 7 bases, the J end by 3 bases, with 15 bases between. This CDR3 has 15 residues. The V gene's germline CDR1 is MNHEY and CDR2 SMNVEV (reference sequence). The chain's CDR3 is CASTLGGAYTGELFF. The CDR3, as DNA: TGTGCCAGCACCCTAGGGGGGGCATACACCGGGGAGCTGTTTTTT.

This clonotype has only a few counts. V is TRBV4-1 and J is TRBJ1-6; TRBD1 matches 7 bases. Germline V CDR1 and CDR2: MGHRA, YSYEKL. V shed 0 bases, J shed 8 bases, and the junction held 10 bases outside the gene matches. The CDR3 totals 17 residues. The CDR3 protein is CASSQEASVQGHSPLHF. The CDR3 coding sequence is TGCGCCAGCAGCCAAGAAGCGAGTGTACAGGGGCATTCACCCCTCCACTTT.

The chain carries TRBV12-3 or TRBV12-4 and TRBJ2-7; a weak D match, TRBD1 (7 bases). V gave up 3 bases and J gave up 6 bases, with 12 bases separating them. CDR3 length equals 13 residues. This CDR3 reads CASSLGRGVEQYF. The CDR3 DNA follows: TGTGCCAGCAGTTTGGGCAGGGGGGTCGAGCAGTACTTC.

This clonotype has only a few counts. In DNA form, the CDR3 reads TGCGCCAGCAGCGCTGACCCGTCGGGTACGCAGTATTTT. Translated: CASSADPSGTQYF. The chain recombines TRBV4-1 with TRBJ2-3; D gene ambiguous. CDR3 length: 13 amino acids. The ends were cut back, 5 bases at V and 8 bases at J, with 14 bases in the middle. Germline-derived CDR1 and CDR2 are MGHRA and YSYEKL.